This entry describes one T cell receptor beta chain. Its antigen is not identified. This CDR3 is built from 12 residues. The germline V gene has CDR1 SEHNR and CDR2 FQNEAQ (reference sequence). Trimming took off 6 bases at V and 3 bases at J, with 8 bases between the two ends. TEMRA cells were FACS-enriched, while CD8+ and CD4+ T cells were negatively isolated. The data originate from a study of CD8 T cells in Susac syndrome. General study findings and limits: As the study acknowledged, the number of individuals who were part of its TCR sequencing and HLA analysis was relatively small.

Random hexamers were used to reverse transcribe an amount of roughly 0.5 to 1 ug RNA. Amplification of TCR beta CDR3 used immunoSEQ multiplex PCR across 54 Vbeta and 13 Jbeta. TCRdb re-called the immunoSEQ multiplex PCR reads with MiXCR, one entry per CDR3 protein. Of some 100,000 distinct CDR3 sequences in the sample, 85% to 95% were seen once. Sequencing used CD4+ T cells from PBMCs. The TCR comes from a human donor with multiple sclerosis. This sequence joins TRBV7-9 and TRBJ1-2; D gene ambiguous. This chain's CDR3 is CASRRTDYGYTF. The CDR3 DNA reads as TGTGCCAGCAGGCGGACGGACTATGGCTACACCTTC.